These 8 T cell receptor beta chains were all obtained from the same sample, sequenced in a study of blood T cell repertoires in COVID-19. The method was immunoSEQ multiplex PCR; TCRdb's version includes in-frame clones alone and lacks a portion of them. The sample carries about 240,000 clones, about 90% recorded once. The sample was PBMCs or T cells enriched from blood (not recorded which). All receptors come from a woman aged 40 to 50 with acute COVID-19.

The J gene is TRBJ2-3, the V gene TRBV9; 10 bases are a match to TRBD2. The CDR3 is 22 residues long. With 3 bases clipped from V and 0 bases from J, the junction kept 22 bases outside the gene matches. Germline V lookup: CDR1 SGDLS, CDR2 YYNGEE. The CDR3 nucleotides read TGTGCCAGCAGCGCCGGGAGAGGGGCTAGCGGGAGAAGGACCTCTAGCACAGATACGCAGTATTTT. The encoded protein is CASSAGRGASGRRTSSTDTQYF.

The chain links TRBV5-1 to TRBJ2-3; tentatively, D is TRBD2 (5 bases). CDR3 length: 15 amino acids. The V end was cut by 4 bases, the J end by 2 bases, with 14 bases between. Germline values: CDR1 SGHRS, CDR2 YFSETQ. Here the CDR3 reads CASSRDPGDTDTQYF. The DNA of the CDR3 is TGCGCCAGCAGCCGGGATCCCGGGGACACAGATACGCAGTATTTT.

The chain has TRBV15 and TRBJ2-2; D not resolved. The CDR3 is 15 amino acids. Germline assignment: CDR1 LNHNV and CDR2 YYDKDF (reference sequence). The germline V and J ends were trimmed by 3 bases and 6 bases, with 14 bases remaining between them. The CDR3 coding sequence is TGTGCCACCAGCAGGAACCTCATTAGTTCCGGGGAGCTGTTTTTT. Translated: CATSRNLISSGELFF.

The chain has TRBV11-2 and TRBJ2-2, with 7 bases lining up with TRBD2. Unmatched junction bases numbered 11, after V lost 4 bases and J lost 6 bases. The CDR3 runs to 16 residues. Per germline, CDR1 SGHAT and CDR2 FQNNGV. The CDR3: CASSYGLIAGAGELFF. CDR3 in DNA: TGTGCCAGCAGCTACGGACTAATAGCGGGTGCCGGGGAGCTGTTTTTT.

V usage is TRBV7-9 and J usage is TRBJ2-7, with 9 bases identical to TRBD2. Germline assignment: CDR1 SEHNR and CDR2 FQNEAQ (reference sequence). This CDR3 is built from 17 residues. The ends lost 4 bases at V and 2 bases at J; junction bases unmatched: 12. The CDR3 region is CASSSQSGGRGPYEQYF. The CDR3 nucleotides are TGTGCCAGCAGCTCACAAAGTGGCGGGAGGGGTCCCTACGAGCAGTACTTC.

This chain links TRBV3-1 (or the pseudogene TRBV3-2) with TRBJ1-2; 10 bases are shared with TRBD1. V lost 1 base and J lost 5; bases outside the gene matches: 1. Germline V gene sequence: CDR1 LGHDT, CDR2 YNNKEL (reference sequence). This CDR3 comprises 14 residues. The CDR3 DNA is TGTGCCAGCAGCCAAGTGGACAGGGGGTATGGCTACACCTTC. This translates into CASSQVDRGYGYTF.

The chain uses TRBV5-1 and TRBJ1-2; D is perhaps TRBD1 (5 bases). The V and J ends lost 4 bases and 2 bases respectively, with 12 bases between them. Germline-derived CDR1 and CDR2 are SGHRS and YFSETQ. The CDR3 has 14 amino acids. In DNA form, the CDR3 reads TGCGCCAGCAGCCGAGATGACAGAAACTATGGCTACACCTTC. Encoded protein: CASSRDDRNYGYTF.

The rearrangement links TRBV10-3 to TRBJ1-6; D remains ambiguous. Per germline, CDR1 ENHRY and CDR2 SYGVKD. Trimming stripped 1 base from V and 8 bases from J, with 6 bases between. There are 13 residues in the CDR3. The CDR3 DNA reads as TGTGCCATCAGTGAGTTAGAGTATTCACCCCTCCACTTT. Translation gives CAISELEYSPLHF.